Below are 27 T cell receptor beta chains sequenced from a single sample in a study of monozygotic twins with inflammatory bowel disease. TCRdb re-called the 5' RACE reads and catalogs CDR3 proteins one per entry, DNA excluded. This listing includes over 200,000 distinct CDR3 sequences. Source material: blood. The source of these receptors is a human donor with ulcerative colitis or Crohn's disease, or a healthy co-twin of an affected twin (not recorded which).

The CDR3 is CATPSYNEQFF. The genes are TRBV24-1 and TRBJ2-1. The CDR3 is made up of 11 amino acids. The germline V gene has CDR1 KGHDR and CDR2 SFDVKD.

J is TRBJ1-1 and V is TRBV27; the TCRdb call, TRBD1, lacks DNA for checking. Germline V lookup: CDR1 MNHEY, CDR2 SMNVEV (reference sequence). This CDR3 has 17 amino acids. CDR3 sequence: CASTGGGRDNRNTEAFF.

V usage is TRBV6-2 or TRBV6-3 and J usage is TRBJ1-2. Looked up from germline, CDR1 is MNHEY and CDR2 is SVGEGT. CDR3 size: 12 residues. The CDR3 protein is CASSYSNYGYTF.

The chain links TRBV27 to TRBJ2-1; TCRdb gives TRBD2 as the D gene, but with no DNA this cannot be confirmed. The CDR3 totals 18 residues. Per germline, CDR1 MNHEY and CDR2 SMNVEV (reference sequence). The CDR3 reads CASSFLGLAGDNYNEQFF.

The rearrangement joins TRBV3-1 to TRBJ2-2. The germline CDR1 and CDR2 sequences are LGHDT and YNNKEL (reference sequence). CDR3 length: 13 amino acids. The CDR3: CASSQGRAGELFF. Full variable domain (outside the CDR3, taken from reference TRBV3-1 and TRBJ2-2): DTAVSQTPKYLVTQMGNDKSIKCEQNLGHDTMYWYKQDSKKFLKIMFSYNNKELIINETVPNRFSPKSPDKAHLNLHINSLELGDSAVYFCASSQGRAGELFFGEGSRLTVL.

The chain joins TRBV7-8 to TRBJ2-3; the TCRdb D gene call, TRBD2, has no DNA to confirm it. Germline V gives CDR1 SGHVS, CDR2 FQNEAQ. The CDR3 totals 16 residues. The CDR3 here is CASSYQRGSSTDTQYF.

The genes are TRBV20-1 and TRBJ2-7. Germline CDR1 reads DFQATT; CDR2 reads SNEGSKA (reference sequence). The CDR3 is 13 residues long. The CDR3 is CSARGVDSYEQYF.

This chain connects TRBV7-3 to TRBJ2-2; TCRdb gives TRBD1 as the D gene, but with no DNA this cannot be confirmed. CDR1 is SGHTA and CDR2 is FQGTGA in the germline V gene. This CDR3 region has 15 residues. CDR3: CASRPTGTNTGELFF.

V and J are TRBV7-9 and TRBJ1-1; TCRdb outputs TRBD1, but without DNA this stays unchecked. The CDR3 loop spans 16 amino acids. Looked up from germline, CDR1 is SEHNR and CDR2 is FQNEAQ (reference sequence). Here the CDR3 reads CASSLGYGTGNTEAFF.

The rearrangement uses TRBV5-1 and TRBJ2-1; TCRdb calls TRBD2, which cannot be checked without DNA. This CDR3 is 17 amino acids long. In germline, CDR1 is SGHRS, CDR2 YFSETQ. CDR3 region: CASSLDGLAGGGNEQFF.

The chain links TRBV6-6 to TRBJ2-6; TCRdb selects TRBD1, and the lack of DNA leaves this call unchecked. This CDR3 contains 14 residues. Per germline, CDR1 MNHNY and CDR2 SVGAGI (reference sequence). CDR3 residues: CASKRGAGANVLTF.

The chain carries TRBV11-2 and TRBJ1-4; lacking DNA, the TRBD1 call made by TCRdb goes unchecked. The CDR3 runs to 19 residues. Germline V CDR1 and CDR2: SGHAT, FQNNGV. The CDR3: CASSLSPSAGQGANEKLFF.

The rearrangement joins TRBV7-2 to TRBJ1-2. Looked up from germline, CDR1 is SGHTA and CDR2 is FQGNSA. CDR3 size: 13 residues. CDR3 amino acids: CASSFPNLSGYTF. The whole variable domain, filled in from reference TRBV7-2 and TRBJ1-2, reads GAGVSQSPSNKVTEKGKDVELRCDPISGHTALYWYRQSLGQGLEFLIYFQGNSAPDKSGLPSDRFSAERTGGSVSTLTIQRTQQEDSAVYLCASSFPNLSGYTFGSGTRLTVV.

V gene TRBV12-3 or TRBV12-4 combines with J gene TRBJ1-2; the D call from TCRdb, TRBD1, cannot be confirmed without DNA. The CDR3 has 13 residues. The CDR3 loop reads CASSFQQGNGYTF.

This chain joins TRBV7-2 and TRBJ1-2; TCRdb picks TRBD1, but there is no DNA to check that call. Germline loops: CDR1 SGHTA, CDR2 FQGNSA. The CDR3 consists of 18 residues. The CDR3 sequence is CASSLAIAGTGGGYGYTF.

The chain joins TRBV20-1 to TRBJ2-5; TCRdb calls TRBD2, which cannot be checked without DNA. The germline V gene encodes CDR1 DFQATT and CDR2 SNEGSKA (reference sequence). This CDR3 comprises 11 residues. The CDR3 loop reads CSPSGGETQYF.

The chain couples TRBV14 to TRBJ2-1. Germline-derived CDR1 and CDR2 are SGHDN and FVKESK. The CDR3 runs to 15 residues. CDR3 loop: CASSQDFASYNEQFF.

The genes are TRBV29-1 and TRBJ2-7; TCRdb indicates TRBD1, and absent DNA this call remains unverified. The CDR3 has 12 amino acids. Germline V CDR1 and CDR2: SQVTM, ANQGSEA. CDR3 sequence reads: CSVQQGVNEQYF.

V is TRBV5-1 and J is TRBJ2-3; TCRdb lists TRBD2, though no DNA is available to test this call. The CDR3 totals 16 residues. Germline CDR1 reads SGHRS; CDR2 reads YFSETQ. CDR3 protein: CASSLGPSGLTDTQYF.

This chain's CDR3 is CASSLQDTNTEAFF. The gene calls are TRBV27 and TRBJ1-1. This CDR3 region has 14 residues. Germline values: CDR1 MNHEY, CDR2 SMNVEV (reference sequence).

The chain carries TRBV2 and TRBJ2-2; TCRdb gives TRBD1 as the D gene, but with no DNA this cannot be confirmed. The CDR3 runs to 15 residues. CDR1 is SNHLY and CDR2 is FYNNEI in the germline V gene. The CDR3 here is CASTTGQLNTGELFF.

The rearrangement uses TRBV7-2 and TRBJ2-1. CDR1 SGHTA and CDR2 FQGNSA come from the germline V gene. The CDR3 loop spans 14 amino acids. This CDR3 is CASSDRGSYNEQFF. Full variable domain (outside the CDR3, taken from reference TRBV7-2 and TRBJ2-1): GAGVSQSPSNKVTEKGKDVELRCDPISGHTALYWYRQSLGQGLEFLIYFQGNSAPDKSGLPSDRFSAERTGGSVSTLTIQRTQQEDSAVYLCASSDRGSYNEQFFGPGTRLTVL.

V gene TRBV5-1 combines with J gene TRBJ2-5; the D gene TCRdb calls, TRBD2, cannot be checked with no DNA. This CDR3 is built from 16 residues. Germline V gene data show CDR1 as SGHRS and CDR2 as YFSETQ. The CDR3 loop is CASSSGLAVPGETQYF.

The chain has TRBV18 and TRBJ2-1; TCRdb calls TRBD1, which cannot be checked without DNA. The CDR3 spans 16 residues. Per the germline V gene, CDR1 is KGHSH and CDR2 is LQKENI. The CDR3 loop is CASSPLSRGLDNEQFF.

V usage is TRBV7-3 and J usage is TRBJ2-5; TCRdb's D gene call, TRBD2, goes unchecked for lack of DNA. This CDR3 spans 16 amino acids. CDR1 and CDR2 (germline): SGHTA, FQGTGA. CDR3 in amino acids: CASSRGLAEQGGTQYF. The full variable domain, its missing parts supplied by reference TRBV7-3 and TRBJ2-5, is GAGVSQTPSNKVTEKGKYVELRCDPISGHTALYWYRQSLGQGPEFLIYFQGTGAADDSGLPNDRFFAVRPEGSVSTLKIQRTERGDSAVYLCASSRGLAEQGGTQYFGPGTRLLVL.

The CDR3 region is CASRGHMNTEAFF. The rearrangement uses TRBV7-9 and TRBJ1-1; TCRdb gives TRBD1 as the D gene, but with no DNA this cannot be confirmed. The CDR3 is 13 residues long. The V gene's germline CDR1 is SEHNR and CDR2 FQNEAQ (reference sequence).

The chain joins TRBV7-9 to TRBJ2-2. CDR3 length equals 12 residues. Germline lookup yields CDR1 SEHNR and CDR2 FQNEAQ (reference sequence). CDR3 region: CASSLVPGELFF.